This T cell receptor (beta chain) was captured by sequencing in a study of cytomegalovirus exposure and HLA in healthy donors. Clones were sequenced by immunoSEQ multiplex PCR, and TCRdb holds only the in-frame ones, with some missing. The table records 150,000 to 200,000 clones, approximately 81% of them present only once. With V trimmed by 1 base and J by 5 bases, 7 bases remained unmatched. This CDR3 spans 14 amino acids. Germline loops: CDR1 GTSNPN, CDR2 SVGIG (reference sequence). Whole-study results and caveats: A subsequent analysis found that TCR clusters from the first cohort also tended to co-occur in the 90 to 150 validation repertoires, with about 94% of cluster scores above 0.

Notes on this clone: Its antigen remains unknown.

This receptor was obtained from a man aged 18-30 years in good health and CMV-seropositive. Sequencing was carried out using PBMCs. V is TRBV30 and J is TRBJ2-7; 8 nucleotides align to TRBD1. CDR3 amino acids: CAWSAGTGRHEQYF. CDR3 sequence (DNA): TGTGCCTGGAGTGCGGGGACAGGCCGGCACGAGCAGTACTTC. Supplemented by reference TRBV30 and TRBJ2-7, the full variable domain reads SQTIHQWPATLVQPVGSPLSLECTVEGTSNPNLYWYRQAAGRGLQLLFYSVGIGQISSEVPQNLSASRPQDRQFILSSKKLLLSDSGFYLCAWSAGTGRHEQYFGPGTRLTVT.